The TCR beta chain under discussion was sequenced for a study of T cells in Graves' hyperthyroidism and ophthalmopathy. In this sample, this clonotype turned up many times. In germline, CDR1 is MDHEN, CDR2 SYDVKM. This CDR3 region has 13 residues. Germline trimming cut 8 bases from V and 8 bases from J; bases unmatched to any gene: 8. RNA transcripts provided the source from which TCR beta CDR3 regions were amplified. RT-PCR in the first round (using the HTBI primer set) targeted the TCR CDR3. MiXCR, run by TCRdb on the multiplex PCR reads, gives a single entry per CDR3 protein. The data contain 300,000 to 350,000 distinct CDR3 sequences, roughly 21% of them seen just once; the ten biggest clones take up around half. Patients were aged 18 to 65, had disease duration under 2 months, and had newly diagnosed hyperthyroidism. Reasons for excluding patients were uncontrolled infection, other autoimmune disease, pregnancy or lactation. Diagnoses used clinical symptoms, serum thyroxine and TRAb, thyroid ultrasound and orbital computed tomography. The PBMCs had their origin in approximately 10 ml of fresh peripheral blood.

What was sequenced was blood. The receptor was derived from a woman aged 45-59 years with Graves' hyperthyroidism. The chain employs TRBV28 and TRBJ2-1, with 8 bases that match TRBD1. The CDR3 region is CASRTYRGDEQFF. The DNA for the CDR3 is TGTGCCAGCCGAACATACAGGGGGGATGAGCAGTTCTTC.